This is a list of T cell receptor beta chains from one sample in a study of T cell changes during pregnancy in multiple sclerosis. Profiled with immunoSEQ multiplex PCR; TCRdb holds only in-frame clones, not every one. This table has 32,000 or so clones, over 85% appearing once. The source was CD8+ T cells from peripheral blood mononuclear cells, collected in the first trimester of pregnancy. Receptor source: a female donor with multiple sclerosis, enrolled in a pregnancy study. The CDR3 runs from the conserved cysteine through the conserved F or W. A D gene is named only where the DNA matches it firmly. A clone size is listed for some rows: how often the clone was seen (once, few, many), or a class if it is expanded.

V gene: TRBV19; D gene: -; clone size: -; CDR3 protein: CASSWDTVTEAFF
V gene: TRBV10-3; D gene: TRBD2; clone size: -; CDR3 protein: CAIRRGSSGDSYNEQFF
V gene: TRBV29-1; D gene: -; clone size: -; CDR3 protein: CSVTPDGSYEQYF
V gene: TRBV7-9; D gene: TRBD1; clone size: -; CDR3 protein: CASSSPQGDEQFF
V gene: TRBV19; D gene: TRBD1; clone size: -; CDR3 protein: CASSPRDRRNYEQYF
V gene: TRBV6-6; D gene: -; clone size: -; CDR3 protein: CASSYTGREQYF
V gene: TRBV4-1; D gene: -; clone size: -; CDR3 protein: CASSQDPGVGTYEQYF
V gene: TRBV6-1; D gene: TRBD1; clone size: -; CDR3 protein: CASSEVVGQGNQPQHF
V gene: TRBV4-3; D gene: TRBD2; clone size: -; CDR3 protein: CASSQGPAGYTDTQYF
V gene: TRBV18; D gene: -; clone size: few; CDR3 protein: CASSPAGVLDGYTF
V gene: TRBV5-6; D gene: TRBD1; clone size: -; CDR3 protein: CASSPTGDTYEQYF
V gene: TRBV27; D gene: TRBD2; clone size: -; CDR3 protein: CASSLLSGRAQETQYF
V gene: TRBV2; D gene: -; clone size: -; CDR3 protein: CASRVGVQPQHF
V gene: TRBV6-5; D gene: TRBD1; clone size: few; CDR3 protein: CASSLGQLNTEAFF
V gene: TRBV7-2; D gene: TRBD2; clone size: -; CDR3 protein: CASSLTSGDYNEQFF
V gene: TRBV28; D gene: -; clone size: -; CDR3 protein: CASIFETENMNTEAFF
V gene: TRBV7-3; D gene: -; clone size: once; CDR3 protein: CASSSGGSTDTQYF
V gene: TRBV5-4; D gene: -; clone size: -; CDR3 protein: CASSDRGLYEQYF
V gene: TRBV6-5; D gene: TRBD1; clone size: -; CDR3 protein: CATAHGQGSLEQYF
V gene: TRBV5-1; D gene: -; clone size: -; CDR3 protein: CASSLAGEVSSYNEQFF
V gene: TRBV5-5; D gene: -; clone size: -; CDR3 protein: CASSSTTRPYNEQFF
V gene: TRBV7-7; D gene: -; clone size: -; CDR3 protein: CASSPGGGSEQYF
V gene: TRBV11-2; D gene: -; clone size: -; CDR3 protein: CASSFSDTQYF
V gene: TRBV7-3; D gene: TRBD2; clone size: -; CDR3 protein: CASSPTSGGLDEQFF
V gene: TRBV7-9; D gene: -; clone size: -; CDR3 protein: CASSLSDGYTF
V gene: TRBV10-2; D gene: TRBD2; clone size: -; CDR3 protein: CASSWGSGRWDEQFF